What follows are 16 T cell receptor beta chains derived from one specimen sequenced in a study of T cell changes during pregnancy in multiple sclerosis. The table came from immunoSEQ multiplex PCR; TCRdb's copy has only in-frame clones and leaves some out. This repertoire shows about 74,000 clones, roughly 89% found once; its top ten account for 3.7%. This sample comprised peripheral blood, obtained after pregnancy. The receptors were sampled from a female donor in good health, enrolled as a control in a pregnancy study.

The CDR3 protein is CASSAGLPDNEQFF. CDR3 sequence (DNA): TGTGCCAGCAGTGCGGGACTACCCGACAATGAGCAGTTCTTC. The genes are TRBV2 and TRBJ2-1; 7 bases are a match to TRBD2. The CDR3 runs 14 residues. The junction had 5 bases not matched to a gene; V was cut back by 4 bases and J by 5 bases. The germline V gene has CDR1 SNHLY and CDR2 FYNNEI.

The chain couples TRBV2 to TRBJ2-7; D might be TRBD1 (5 bases). V lost 2 bases and J 2 bases, leaving 13 bases between the germline ends. The length of the CDR3 is 15 residues. CDR1 and CDR2 from the germline V gene are SNHLY and FYNNEI. The CDR3 sequence: CASSELRAGPYEQYF. CDR3 nucleotide sequence: TGTGCCAGCAGTGAACTCAGGGCCGGACCCTACGAGCAGTACTTC.

In nucleotides, the CDR3 is TGTGCCAGCGGGACTAGCGGTAAAGAGACCCAGTACTTC. It yields the protein CASGTSGKETQYF. This rearrangement joins TRBV2 to TRBJ2-5; the match to TRBD2 covers 11 bases. CDR3 length: 13 residues. From germline, CDR1 is SNHLY and CDR2 FYNNEI. After removal of 8 bases from V and 3 bases from J, the junction contained 2 bases not matched to a gene.

V and J are TRBV6-4 and TRBJ1-2, with D uncertain. V lost 0 bases and J 6 bases, leaving 8 bases between the germline ends. Germline V gene lookup returns CDR1 MRHNA and CDR2 SNTAGT. The CDR3 runs 13 residues. CDR3 DNA sequence: TGTGCCAGCAGTGACTCGCGGGGAAATGGCTACACCTTC. It specifies CASSDSRGNGYTF.

This clone has only one observation. This chain uses TRBV29-1 with TRBJ1-2, with 8 bases that match TRBD1. V lost 4 bases and J lost 7; bases outside the gene matches: 11. The germline V gene has CDR1 SQVTM and CDR2 ANQGSEA. The CDR3 is made up of 14 amino acids. The CDR3 DNA is TGCAGCGTTGTCTCGGACAGGGCTGGGGCTGGCTACACCTTC. Protein: CSVVSDRAGAGYTF.

This clone has a single count. The V and J genes are TRBV19 and TRBJ2-7, with 11 bases lining up with TRBD1. V was clipped by 7 bases and J by 7 bases; unmatched bases: 6. Germline CDR1 is LNHDA and CDR2 is SQIVND (reference sequence). This CDR3 comprises 13 residues. In DNA form, the CDR3 reads TGTGCCAGTACCACCGGGACAGGGGGGGAGCAGTACTTC. It codes for CASTTGTGGEQYF.

The chain combines TRBV5-8 with TRBJ2-3; TRBD1 agrees at 7 bases. The J segment lost 4 bases and the V segment lost 0 bases, leaving 5 bases of the junction unmatched. The CDR3 spans 15 residues. Germline CDR1 reads SGHTS; CDR2 reads YDEGEE. The CDR3 DNA sequence: TGTGCCAGCAGCTTGGGCAGGGGGAATGCAGATACGCAGTATTTT. It yields the protein CASSLGRGNADTQYF.

This sequence joins TRBV5-6 and TRBJ2-7; D perhaps matches TRBD2 (6 bases). Per germline, CDR1 SGHDT and CDR2 YYEEEE. Trimming took off 1 base at V and 4 bases at J, with 12 bases between the two ends. There are 14 residues in the CDR3. CDR3: CASSLHLGGYEQYF. The CDR3 DNA follows: TGTGCCAGCAGCTTGCATTTAGGAGGGTACGAGCAGTACTTC.

The chain carries TRBV6-5 and TRBJ2-1; 8 positions match TRBD1. V shed 6 bases, J shed 7 bases, and the junction held 11 bases outside the gene matches. Germline V CDR1 and CDR2: MNHEY, SVGAGI. The CDR3 covers 15 residues. CDR3 sequence reads: CASSPLGQGMNEQFF. The DNA for the CDR3 is TGTGCCAGCAGCCCCCTCGGACAGGGTATGAATGAGCAGTTCTTC.

The chain links TRBV28 to TRBJ1-6; unclear D gene. Deletions cut 7 bases from V and 6 bases from J, with 7 bases between. Germline V gene sequence: CDR1 MDHEN, CDR2 SYDVKM. The CDR3 is 12 residues long. The CDR3 nucleotides are TGTGCCAGCACGAGGGTTAATTCACCCCTCCACTTT. Translation gives CASTRVNSPLHF.

Regarding this clone: This same CDR3 is encoded by further DNA sequences in the sample. The chain employs TRBV6-1 and TRBJ2-7, with a weak D call TRBD2 (6 bases). Between the trimmed V and J ends, which lost 4 bases and 0 bases, there was a span of 10 bases. CDR3 length: 14 residues. The germline V gene has CDR1 MNHNS and CDR2 SASEGT. In DNA, the CDR3 is TGTGCCAGCAGTGGGCGGGGAAGCTCCTACGAGCAGTACTTC. Protein: CASSGRGSSYEQYF.

The J gene is TRBJ1-6, the V gene TRBV6-1; no firm D call. This CDR3 is 15 amino acids long. V lost 3 bases and J lost 7, with 13 bases in between. Germline values: CDR1 MNHNS, CDR2 SASEGT. The CDR3 sequence: CASSEREAWNSPLHF. CDR3 DNA: TGTGCCAGCAGTGAGCGGGAGGCTTGGAATTCACCCCTCCACTTT.

The chain combines TRBV28 with TRBJ2-1, with D uncertain. This CDR3 has 14 amino acids. Germline CDR1 and CDR2: MDHEN and SYDVKM. The germline V and J ends were trimmed by 2 bases and 7 bases, with 12 bases remaining between them. As DNA, the CDR3 is TGTGCCAGCAGTTTAACTAACTCTCGAAATGAGCAGTTCTTC. Its translation: CASSLTNSRNEQFF.

V and J are TRBV6-4 and TRBJ2-2; 7 nucleotides agree with TRBD2. The CDR3 has 14 amino acids. Germline V gene sequence: CDR1 MRHNA, CDR2 SNTAGT. V shed 7 bases and J 1 base; nucleotides not matched to a gene: 3. As DNA, the CDR3 is TGTGCCAGCAAATTAGCGGGGAACACCGGGGAGCTGTTTTTT. It translates to CASKLAGNTGELFF.

The V and J genes are TRBV4-2 and TRBJ2-1, with 10 nucleotides matching TRBD2. The CDR3 runs 16 residues. Germline-derived CDR1 and CDR2 are LGHNA and YNFKEQ. V lost 0 bases to trimming and J lost 3 bases; unmatched junction nucleotides: 2. The CDR3: CASSQDRLAGYNEQFF. The CDR3 region has the DNA TGTGCCAGCAGCCAAGATCGACTAGCGGGCTACAATGAGCAGTTCTTC.

The chain is built from TRBV7-6 and TRBJ2-1; weak D call: TRBD2 (6 bases). The CDR3 loop spans 15 amino acids. V lost 5 bases and J 4 bases, leaving 15 bases between the germline ends. Germline V lookup: CDR1 SGHVS, CDR2 FNYEAQ. DNA for the CDR3: TGTGCCAGCAGCCCGTCCTCGGGGGAGTACAATGAGCAGTTCTTC. Translated, it gives CASSPSSGEYNEQFF. Variable domain in full (rest from reference TRBV7-6 and TRBJ2-1): GAGVSQSPRYKVTKRGQDVALRCDPISGHVSLYWYRQALGQGPEFLTYFNYEAQQDKSGLPNDRFSAERPEGSISTLTIQRTEQRDSAMYRCASSPSSGEYNEQFFGPGTRLTVL.